The clone carrying this T cell receptor beta chain was seen a few times. What it binds is unknown. The time point: patch test 1, 2 weeks after DPC sensitization. Treatment described: therapeutic diphenylcyclopropenone sensitization with weekly scalp DPC. Unfractionated whole blood served as the source for total RNA extraction. Patches went on only after blood had been drawn each time. This sample stems from a study of human T cells and chemical hapten exposure. Findings and limits, study-wide: Counts of TCRs above 1 in 1000 frequency stayed unchanged with DPC sensitization.

CDR3 length equals 19 residues. Losses at the gene ends were 0 bases for V and 3 bases for J; bases not matched to a gene: 15. Germline values: CDR1 LGHNA, CDR2 YSLEER. The library tagged each cDNA molecule with unique molecular identifiers. One entry per CDR3 protein results from TCRdb running MiXCR on the RACE reads. The sample gives 35,000 or so distinct CDR3 sequences, 5% to 7% of which show up once; around 10% is in the top ten. The V gene is TRBV4-3, the J gene TRBJ2-3, with 7 bases aligning to TRBD2. The material was whole blood, obtained in connection with sensitization to the hapten diphenylcyclopropenone (DPC). The clonotype originates from a woman in her 30s with alopecia areata. Some clones in this sample may be carry-over from other donors' samples. The CDR3, as DNA: TGCGCCAGCAGCCAAGATATGGGCAGGCGAGCGGGAAGGACAGATACGCAGTATTTT. The encoded protein is CASSQDMGRRAGRTDTQYF.